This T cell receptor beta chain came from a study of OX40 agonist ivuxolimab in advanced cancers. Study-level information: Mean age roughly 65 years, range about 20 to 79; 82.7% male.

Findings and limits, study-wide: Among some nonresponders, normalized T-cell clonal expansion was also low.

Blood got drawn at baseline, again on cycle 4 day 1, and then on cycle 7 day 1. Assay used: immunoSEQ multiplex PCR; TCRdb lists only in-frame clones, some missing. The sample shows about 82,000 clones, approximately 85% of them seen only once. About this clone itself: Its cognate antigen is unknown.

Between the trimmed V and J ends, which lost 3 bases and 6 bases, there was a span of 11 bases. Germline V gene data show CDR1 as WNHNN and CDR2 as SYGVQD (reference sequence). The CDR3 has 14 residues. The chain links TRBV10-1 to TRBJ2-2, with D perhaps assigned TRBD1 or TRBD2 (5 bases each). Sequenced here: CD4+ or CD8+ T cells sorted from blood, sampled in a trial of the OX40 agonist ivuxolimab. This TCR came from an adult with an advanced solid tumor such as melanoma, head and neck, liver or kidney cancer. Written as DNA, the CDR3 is TGCGCCAGCAGTGAAATAGGGACCCCCGGGGAGCTGTTTTTT. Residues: CASSEIGTPGELFF.